This TCR beta chain was sequenced during a study of blood T cell repertoires in COVID-19. The method was immunoSEQ multiplex PCR; TCRdb's version includes in-frame clones alone and lacks a portion of them. The sample includes over 200,000 clones, roughly nine tenths seen only once; the top ten take approximately 11%. Participants reported their clinical history, and cohort assignment relied on those reports. Trimming cost V 2 bases and J 6 bases; bases outside gene matches: 8. The germline CDR1 and CDR2 sequences are SGHTA and FQGNSA. This CDR3 comprises 16 residues. The specimen sequenced was PBMCs or T cells enriched from blood (not recorded which). V gene TRBV7-2 combines with J gene TRBJ2-1, with 9 bases matching TRBD2. The sequence was collected from a man younger than 45 who had recovered from COVID-19. The CDR3 DNA sequence: TGTGCCAGCAGCTTATGGTTCGCGGGGGGGCCCAATGAGCAGTTCTTC. Translating gives CASSLWFAGGPNEQFF.